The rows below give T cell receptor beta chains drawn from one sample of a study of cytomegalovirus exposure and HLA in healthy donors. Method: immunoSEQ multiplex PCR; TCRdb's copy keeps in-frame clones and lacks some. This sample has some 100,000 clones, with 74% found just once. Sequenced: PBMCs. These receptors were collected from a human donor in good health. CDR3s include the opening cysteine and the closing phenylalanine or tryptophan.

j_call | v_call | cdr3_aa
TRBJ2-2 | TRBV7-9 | CASSLVAGNTGELFF
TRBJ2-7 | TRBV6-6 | CASLKGGTYEQYF
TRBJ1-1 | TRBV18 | CASSLNKGQQNTEAFF
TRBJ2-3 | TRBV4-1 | CASSQRPTGGEDTQYF
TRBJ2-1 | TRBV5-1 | CASSVMTSGRANEQFF
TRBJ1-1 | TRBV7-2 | CASSSYLQGGTEAFF
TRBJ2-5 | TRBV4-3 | CASSRGLGASYQETQYF
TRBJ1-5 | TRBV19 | CASSMYLQPQHF
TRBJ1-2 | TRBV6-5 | CACGSQDYGYTF
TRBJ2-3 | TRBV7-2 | CASSLGGLAGRTDTQYF
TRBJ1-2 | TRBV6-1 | CASSESRFTF
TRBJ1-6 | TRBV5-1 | CASSLVTGGSYNSPLHF
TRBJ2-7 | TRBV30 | CAWSTDTGVTYEQYF
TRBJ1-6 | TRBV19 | CASSLEPDLNSPLHF
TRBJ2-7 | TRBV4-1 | CASSQDGTSGRSWSYEQYF
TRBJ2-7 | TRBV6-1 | CASTERDEQYF
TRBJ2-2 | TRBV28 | CASRPVGLGGELFF
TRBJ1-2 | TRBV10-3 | CAITPGQGSGYTF
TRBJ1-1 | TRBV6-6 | CASSQHRGDTEAFF
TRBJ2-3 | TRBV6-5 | CASRGGTDTQYF
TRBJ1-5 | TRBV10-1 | CASSEGRGQPQHF
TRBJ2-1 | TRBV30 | CAWSSNEQFF
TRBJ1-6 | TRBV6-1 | CASSEARQGRSPLHF
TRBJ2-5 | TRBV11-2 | CASSFVVPSGRETQYF
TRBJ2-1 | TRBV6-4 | CASSDSAGGPDEQFF
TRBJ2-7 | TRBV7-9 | CASSLGAGPYEQYF
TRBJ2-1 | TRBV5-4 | CASSRRAGARREGEGNEQFF
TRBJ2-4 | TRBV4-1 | CASSQDGQGQYF
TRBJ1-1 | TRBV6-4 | CASSDVGGRTEAFF
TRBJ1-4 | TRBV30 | CAWSSLDREVRF
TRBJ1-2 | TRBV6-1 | CASSEALRGPGYGYTF
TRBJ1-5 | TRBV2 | CASRLSPPQPGSNQPQHF